The clone carrying this T cell receptor (beta chain) was counted at least ten times. The target antigen is unknown. V dropped 7 bases and J dropped 2; count of bases not matched to a gene: 0. The CDR3 contains 12 residues. This sample is drawn from a study of identical twins. Study-level findings and limits: For out-of-frame beta sequences, excess twin sharing was weaker.

TCRdb reprocessed the 5' RACE reads with MiXCR, giving one entry per CDR3 protein. The sample includes hundreds of thousands of distinct CDR3 sequences, less than 25% of them seen just once. This sample was shared with a second study, whose subject was T cells expressing NK-cell markers. Per that paper: One of eight sequenced donors was HCMV-seronegative; the other seven were seropositive.

The sequenced material came from PBMCs. The rearrangement uses TRBV12-3 or TRBV12-4 and TRBJ2-3; 7 nucleotides match TRBD2. This receptor was taken from a woman aged 18-29 years in good health. CDR3 nucleotide sequence: TGTGCCAGCAAGCGGGACACAGATACGCAGTATTTT. Translation: CASKRDTDTQYF.